One sample yielded the 25 T cell receptor beta chains listed below, sequenced in a study of low-dose radiotherapy and immunotherapy resistance in tumors. It was with a constant-region primer and a V-primer adapter that TCRs were amplified over roughly 19 PCR cycles. A single record per CDR3 protein comes from TCRdb applying MiXCR to the reads. The data contain around 57,000 distinct CDR3 sequences, around 34% of them singletons. Indicated time point: after trial treatment. Treatment in this sample: LDRT plus nivolumab, ipilimumab, low-dose cyclophosphamide and aspirin (RACIN trial). The material sequenced was PBMCs, taken after low-dose radiotherapy plus immunotherapy. These receptors all stem from a male donor with rectosigmoid adenocarcinoma.

This clonotype was seen more than once but under ten times. J is TRBJ2-7 and V is TRBV5-1, with 7 positions matching TRBD1. The germline gives CDR1 SGHRS, CDR2 YFSETQ. J gave up 1 base and V 5 bases, and 12 bases lay outside the gene matches. CDR3 length: 16 amino acids. In nucleotides, the CDR3 is TGCGCCAGCAGGCGTAGTGGACAGGCTCCGTCCTACGAGCAGTACTTC. Protein product: CASRRSGQAPSYEQYF.

This clonotype occurred many times. The rearrangement links TRBV5-1 to TRBJ1-5; D possibly corresponds to TRBD1 (5 bases). CDR1 is SGHRS, CDR2 YFSETQ, per germline. This CDR3 has 14 residues. Trimming took 0 bases from V and 9 from J, leaving 13 bases between them. The DNA of the CDR3 is TGCGCCAGCAGCTTGGACCCAGGGCTGGCGCCCCAGCATTTT. Translation gives CASSLDPGLAPQHF. Drawing the rest from reference TRBV5-1 and TRBJ1-5, the complete variable domain is KAGVTQTPRYLIKTRGQQVTLSCSPISGHRSVSWYQQTPGQGLQFLFEYFSETQRNKGNFPGRFSGRQFSNSRSEMNVSTLELGDSALYLCASSLDPGLAPQHFGDGTRLSIL.

This clonotype was recorded many times. The genes are TRBV28 and TRBJ1-2; D remains unclear. Trimming pared 5 bases from V and 6 bases from J, leaving 13 bases between. The CDR3 spans 13 residues. Germline V gene lookup returns CDR1 MDHEN and CDR2 SYDVKM. The CDR3 loop is CASSLTAGDGYTF. CDR3 nucleotide sequence: TGTGCCAGCAGTCTGACCGCCGGGGATGGCTACACCTTC.

This clonotype was seen many times. The J gene is TRBJ1-1, the V gene TRBV5-5, with a possible D match to TRBD1 (6 bases). The CDR3 spans 13 residues. Germline-derived CDR1 and CDR2 are SGHKS and YYEKEE (reference sequence). V dropped 1 base and J dropped 3 bases, with 7 bases sitting between them. This CDR3 reads CASSLWTDTEAFF. The CDR3 DNA sequence: TGTGCCAGCAGCTTGTGGACAGACACTGAAGCTTTCTTT.

There are many counts of this clonotype. V usage is TRBV23-1 and J usage is TRBJ2-5, with a tentative D call TRBD2 (6 bases). TRBV23-1 is classed as an ORF, of uncertain function. V lost 2 bases and J 2 bases, leaving 15 bases between the germline ends. The CDR3 totals 16 residues. The CDR3 DNA reads TGCGCCAGCAGTCAACCGGGAGACCCACCTCAAGAGACCCAGTACTTC. It encodes CASSQPGDPPQETQYF.

Many counts were recorded for this clonotype. V usage is TRBV12-3 or TRBV12-4 and J usage is TRBJ2-2, with a tentative D call TRBD2 (6 bases). V lost 2 bases to trimming and J lost 4 bases, with 8 bases between them. CDR3 length equals 14 residues. CDR3 sequence: CASSLIGGTGELFF. As DNA, the CDR3 is TGTGCCAGCAGTTTAATCGGGGGCACCGGGGAGCTGTTTTTT.

This clonotype was recorded at least ten times. The genes are TRBV3-1 and TRBJ2-7; 11 bases are a match to TRBD1. The CDR3 consists of 14 residues. The germline gives CDR1 LGHDT, CDR2 YNNKEL (reference sequence). Losses at the gene ends were 6 bases for V and 2 bases for J; bases not matched to a gene: 3. In nucleotides, the CDR3 is TGTGCCAGCAGAGGGACAGGGGGGACCTACGAGCAGTACTTC. Amino acid sequence: CASRGTGGTYEQYF.

At least ten counts were recorded for this clonotype. The gene calls are TRBV20-1 and TRBJ1-4; 10 bases line up with TRBD1. The germline CDR1 and CDR2 sequences are DFQATT and SNEGSKA (reference sequence). V lost 5 bases, J lost 4 bases, and 4 bases stayed unmatched. There are 14 residues in the CDR3. The CDR3 reads CSAARTGGNEKLFF. DNA of the CDR3: TGCAGTGCTGCACGGACAGGGGGTAATGAAAAACTGTTTTTT.

At least ten counts were recorded for this clonotype. The chain carries TRBV2 and TRBJ1-5; D gene unclear. Germline CDR1 SNHLY, CDR2 FYNNEI. The CDR3 length is 15 residues. V dropped 5 bases and J dropped 0 bases, with 11 bases sitting between them. The CDR3: CASSLRFYSNQPQHF. The CDR3 DNA reads as TGTGCCAGCAGTCTAAGGTTTTATAGCAATCAGCCCCAGCATTTT.

This chain connects TRBV6-2 or TRBV6-3 to TRBJ1-1; D is unclear. V dropped 7 bases and J dropped 4 bases, with 16 bases sitting between them. The germline V gene encodes CDR1 MNHEY and CDR2 SVGEGT. The CDR3 totals 14 residues. CDR3 in amino acids: CASISDGGGTEAFF. The CDR3 DNA reads as TGTGCCAGCATATCTGATGGTGGAGGCACTGAAGCTTTCTTT.

This clonotype was counted only a few times. Given a far larger clone just one base away, this is likely a sequencing read error. The chain couples TRBV6-5 to TRBJ2-1; 9 bases match TRBD1. Looked up from germline, CDR1 is MNHEY and CDR2 is SVGAGI. J gave up 10 bases and V 5 bases, and 9 bases lay outside the gene matches. The CDR3 loop spans 14 amino acids. CDR3 residues: CASSDGTGHYEQFF. CDR3 nucleotides: TGTGCCAGCAGTGATGGGACAGGGCACTACGAGCAGTTCTTC.

Comment on this clonotype: A far larger clone lies a single base away; this is likely a read error. This chain uses TRBV28 with TRBJ2-1, with D tentatively TRBD1 or TRBD2 (6 bases each). The CDR3 sequence is 16 residues long. The V gene lost 6 bases and the J gene lost 10 bases, with 25 bases spanning the gap. The germline CDR1 and CDR2 sequences are MDHEN and SYDVKM. The CDR3 loop is CASSTTRGRVRYEQFF. CDR3 nucleotide sequence: TGTGCCAGCAGCACTACTCGGGGGCGGGTTCGCTACGAGCAGTTCTTC.

The rearrangement uses TRBV20-1 and TRBJ2-2; perhaps TRBD2 as D (6 bases). Trimming cost V 3 bases and J 4 bases, with 12 bases left between them. Germline CDR1 and CDR2: DFQATT and SNEGSKA (reference sequence). This CDR3 has 14 residues. The CDR3 nucleotides read TGCAGTGCTAGCACTGGGGGAGGCACCGGGGAGCTGTTTTTT. It yields the protein CSASTGGGTGELFF.

The rearrangement links TRBV28 to TRBJ1-6; possibly TRBD1 for D (6 bases). The CDR3 length is 16 residues. V shed 5 bases and J shed 10 bases, with 21 bases lying between them. The germline V gene has CDR1 MDHEN and CDR2 SYDVKM. The CDR3 sequence: CASSRPLQGRGSPLHF. CDR3 nucleotide sequence: TGTGCCAGCAGTCGTCCCCTTCAGGGGCGGGGGTCACCCCTCCACTTT.

The rearrangement links TRBV20-1 to TRBJ2-7; weak D call: TRBD1 (5 bases). Trimming shortened V by 6 bases and J by 0 bases, and 18 bases separated the two germline ends. This CDR3 has 15 residues. In germline, CDR1 is DFQATT, CDR2 SNEGSKA (reference sequence). This CDR3 is CSAAPAQGSSYEQYF. The CDR3 nucleotides read TGCAGTGCAGCTCCCGCCCAGGGAAGCTCCTACGAGCAGTACTTC.

In its sample, this clonotype was seen many times. The chain uses TRBV6-2 or TRBV6-3 and TRBJ2-7, with D possibly being TRBD1 or TRBD2 (5 bases each). Per the germline V gene, CDR1 is MNHEY and CDR2 is SVGEGT. V was pared by 8 bases and J by 1 base, with 18 bases between. This CDR3 is built from 15 residues. The CDR3 DNA follows: TGTGCCAGCGCTCGAGGGCAGGGTCGATCCTACGAGCAGTACTTC. It specifies CASARGQGRSYEQYF.

The table lists this clonotype with many counts. V and J are TRBV7-2 and TRBJ2-7, with TRBD2 matching 8 bases. This CDR3 is built from 14 residues. Trimming took 8 bases from V and 7 from J; bases not matched to a gene: 13. CDR1 is SGHTA, CDR2 FQGNSA, per germline. In nucleotides, the CDR3 is TGTGCCAGCGCCAAGGCCGGGGGGGCAGGAGAGCAGTACTTC. It codes for CASAKAGGAGEQYF.

This clonotype was seen ten or more times. V gene TRBV15 combines with J gene TRBJ1-3, with 9 bases that match TRBD1. After removal of 1 base from V and 4 bases from J, the junction contained 2 bases not matched to a gene. This CDR3 spans 15 amino acids. From germline, CDR1 is LNHNV and CDR2 YYDKDF (reference sequence). The DNA for the CDR3 is TGTGCCACCAGCAGAGGTGGGACAGGGGGAAACACCATATATTTT. Amino acids: CATSRGGTGGNTIYF.

J is TRBJ1-3 and V is TRBV28; D not certain. Germline V gene sequence: CDR1 MDHEN, CDR2 SYDVKM. V lost 7 bases to trimming and J lost 4 bases, with 14 bases between them. The CDR3 is made up of 14 amino acids. The CDR3 region is CASTQRRAGNTIYF. As DNA, the CDR3 is TGTGCCAGCACCCAGCGCCGGGCGGGAAACACCATATATTTT.

This clonotype was recorded once. This chain links TRBV15 with TRBJ2-1; a possible D gene is TRBD1 (5 bases). This CDR3 spans 12 amino acids. The V and J ends lost 2 bases and 7 bases respectively, with 6 bases between them. CDR1 and CDR2 (germline): LNHNV, YYDKDF (reference sequence). The DNA of the CDR3 is TGTGCCACCAGCAGAAAGGGGAATGAGCAGTTCTTC. This translates into CATSRKGNEQFF.

This clonotype was recorded at least ten times. The J gene is TRBJ2-7, the V gene TRBV29-1, with 11 bases fitting TRBD2. After removal of 2 bases from V and 6 bases from J, the junction contained 3 bases not matched to a gene. CDR3 length equals 13 residues. Looked up from germline, CDR1 is SQVTM and CDR2 is ANQGSEA. The chain's CDR3 is CSVETSGSSEQYF. CDR3 nucleotides: TGCAGCGTTGAAACTAGCGGGAGTAGCGAGCAGTACTTC.

This clonotype was counted at least ten times. The genes are TRBV15 and TRBJ2-7; 7 bases align to TRBD1. V was pared by 1 base and J by 7 bases, with 7 bases of the junction left unmatched. The CDR3 runs 14 residues. Germline assignment: CDR1 LNHNV and CDR2 YYDKDF (reference sequence). Written as DNA, the CDR3 is TGTGCCACCAGCAGAGGAACAGGGGTGGGAGAGCAGTACTTC. This gives the protein CATSRGTGVGEQYF.

By frequency in the sample, this clonotype is medium-sized. V is TRBV7-3 and J is TRBJ2-1; 8 positions match TRBD1. Germline CDR1 reads SGHTA; CDR2 reads FQGTGA. CDR3 length: 16 amino acids. The V segment lost 2 bases and the J segment 7 bases; nucleotides outside the gene matches: 10. The CDR3 spells CASSLPETGVKNEQFF. CDR3 DNA sequence: TGTGCCAGCAGCTTACCGGAGACAGGGGTGAAAAATGAGCAGTTCTTC.

This clonotype is medium-sized by share. The CDR3 region is CASSTRTGVYQETQYF. The CDR3 bases are TGTGCCAGCAGCACCCGGACAGGGGTTTACCAAGAGACCCAGTACTTC. V gene TRBV7-8 combines with J gene TRBJ2-5, with 9 bases aligning to TRBD1. V was clipped by 5 bases and J by 0 bases; unmatched bases: 7. CDR3 size: 16 residues. Germline CDR1 SGHVS, CDR2 FQNEAQ.

As regards this clonotype: A far larger clone differs by one base, so this is likely a read error. J is TRBJ2-7 and V is TRBV7-9, with D perhaps TRBD1 (5 bases). The length of the CDR3 is 14 residues. CDR1 SEHNR and CDR2 FQNEAQ come from the germline V gene (reference sequence). The chain's CDR3 is CASSLWQGPFGQHF. CDR3 in DNA: TGTGCCAGCAGCTTATGGCAGGGCCCCTTTGGGCAGCACTTC.